Following are 30 T cell receptor beta chains from one sample sequenced in a study of human T cells and chemical hapten exposure. TCRdb re-analysed the RACE reads in MiXCR, keeping a single row per CDR3 protein. The table lists around 110,000 distinct CDR3 sequences, roughly 12% of them singletons, with 1.6% in the top ten. As to time point: pre-sensitization, week 0. Noted treatment: therapeutic diphenylcyclopropenone sensitization with weekly scalp DPC. The sequencing used whole blood, collected in connection with sensitization to the hapten diphenylcyclopropenone (DPC). These receptors came from a woman between 50 and 59 years old with alopecia areata. Some clones in this sample may be carry-over from other donors' samples.

The CDR3 DNA reads as TGCGCCAGCAGCTCTGGGGGGGGCGAGCAGTACTTC. Amino acid sequence: CASSSGGGEQYF. The J gene is TRBJ2-7, the V gene TRBV4-1; 7 bases are shared with TRBD2. The CDR3 has 12 residues. V dropped 5 bases and J dropped 6; count of bases not matched to a gene: 4. The germline V gene encodes CDR1 MGHRA and CDR2 YSYEKL.

This clonotype has a count of ten or more. J is TRBJ2-2 and V is TRBV11-2; tentative D call: TRBD2 (6 bases). The germline V gene has CDR1 SGHAT and CDR2 FQNNGV. The CDR3 sequence is 17 residues long. Trimming took 0 bases from V and 0 from J, leaving 11 bases between them. The CDR3, as DNA: TGTGCCAGCAGCTTAGATCTGGAGCGGGCGAACACCGGGGAGCTGTTTTTT. Translation gives CASSLDLERANTGELFF.

The CDR3 DNA is TGTGCCAGCAGGGTGGACAGGGCTAATTCACCCCTCCACTTT. As protein: CASRVDRANSPLHF. This sequence joins TRBV2 and TRBJ1-6; TRBD1 matches 8 bases. The V and J ends lost 6 bases and 6 bases, in that order; junction bases with no gene match: 4. Germline V gives CDR1 SNHLY, CDR2 FYNNEI. The CDR3 totals 14 residues. Supplemented by reference TRBV2 and TRBJ1-6, the full variable domain reads EPEVTQTPSHQVTQMGQEVILRCVPISNHLYFYWYRQILGQKVEFLVSFYNNEISEKSEIFDDQFSVERPDGSNFTLKIRSTKLEDSAMYFCASRVDRANSPLHFGNGTRLTVT.

The rearrangement joins TRBV12-3 or TRBV12-4 to TRBJ1-4, with D unclear. The CDR3 length is 14 residues. V gave up 2 bases and J gave up 1 base, with 5 bases separating them. The CDR3 protein is CASSLRRTNEKLFF. The DNA for the CDR3 is TGTGCCAGCAGTTTACGCCGAACTAATGAAAAACTGTTTTTT.

This clonotype was detected only a few times. J is TRBJ1-6 and V is TRBV7-9; D unclear. V lost 2 bases to trimming and J lost 5 bases, with 16 bases between them. Looked up from germline, CDR1 is SEHNR and CDR2 is FQNEAQ (reference sequence). The length of the CDR3 is 17 residues. Here the CDR3 reads CASSLNGGRADNSPLHF. In nucleotides, the CDR3 is TGTGCCAGCAGCTTAAATGGAGGCCGGGCGGATAATTCACCCCTCCACTTT.

This clonotype was seen a handful of times. The chain carries TRBV28 and TRBJ1-1, with D unresolved. Deletions cut 2 bases from V and 8 bases from J, with 6 bases between. CDR1 and CDR2 from the germline V gene are MDHEN and SYDVKM. The CDR3 extends over 11 amino acids. The CDR3 reads CASSLRLEAFF. The CDR3 coding sequence is TGTGCCAGCAGTTTAAGGCTGGAAGCTTTCTTT.

This clonotype was counted a few times. The chain uses TRBV9 and TRBJ2-7; 9 bases fit TRBD1. Germline loops: CDR1 SGDLS, CDR2 YYNGEE. The junction had 6 bases not matched to a gene; V was cut back by 0 bases and J by 5 bases. The CDR3 is 15 residues long. The DNA of the CDR3 is TGTGCCAGCAGCGTAGGACAGGGGGTTCCCCACGAGCAGTACTTC. Translation: CASSVGQGVPHEQYF.

The chain recombines TRBV5-1 with TRBJ1-1, with a tentative D call TRBD1 (5 bases). V dropped 4 bases and J dropped 2 bases, with 15 bases sitting between them. Germline CDR1 reads SGHRS; CDR2 reads YFSETQ. This CDR3 contains 15 residues. This chain's CDR3 is CASSGRDGENTEAFF. The CDR3 DNA reads as TGCGCCAGCAGCGGCCGGGACGGAGAAAACACTGAAGCTTTCTTT.

This clonotype has a handful of counts. Mismatch with germline at one junction end may stem from a read error. V is TRBV28 and J is TRBJ2-5; TRBD1 is a possible D gene (6 bases). This CDR3 comprises 10 residues. Per germline, CDR1 MDHEN and CDR2 SYDVKM. The CDR3 spells CASSFGTTNF. In nucleotides, the CDR3 is TGTGCCAGCAGTTTTGGGACAACGAACTTC.

This clonotype was seen many times. The CDR3 DNA sequence: TGTGCCAGCAGCTTAAGCGGGGGGGCCACAGATACGCAGTATTTT. This translates into CASSLSGGATDTQYF. The chain has TRBV7-9 and TRBJ2-3, with 10 bases fitting TRBD2. Germline-derived CDR1 and CDR2 are SEHNR and FQNEAQ (reference sequence). The CDR3 consists of 15 residues. With 2 bases clipped from V and 2 bases from J, the junction kept 1 base outside the gene matches.

This sequence joins TRBV4-1 and TRBJ2-2, with D perhaps matching TRBD1 or TRBD2 (7 bases each). V shed 1 base and J shed 7 bases, with 19 bases lying between them. Germline assignment: CDR1 MGHRA and CDR2 YSYEKL. The CDR3 spans 17 residues. CDR3 in DNA: TGCGCCAGCAGCCAAGCGGATGGGAGGGGGCGCGTCGGGGAGCTGTTTTTT. Amino acid sequence: CASSQADGRGRVGELFF.

This clonotype was seen repeatedly, ten times or more. V gene TRBV11-2 combines with J gene TRBJ2-1, with TRBD2 matching over 7 bases. Germline trimming cut 5 bases from V and 5 bases from J; bases unmatched to any gene: 9. Germline CDR1 SGHAT, CDR2 FQNNGV. CDR3 length equals 15 residues. The CDR3 is CASSAWGGLNNEQFF. In nucleotides, the CDR3 is TGTGCCAGCAGCGCTTGGGGGGGACTCAACAATGAGCAGTTCTTC.

The chain recombines TRBV6-5 with TRBJ1-5, with D uncertain. Trimming stripped 4 bases from V and 6 bases from J, with 10 bases between. The germline V gene encodes CDR1 MNHEY and CDR2 SVGAGI. The CDR3 runs to 13 residues. CDR3 DNA: TGTGCCAGCAGTTTAAGGGATTCTCAGCCCCAGCATTTT. It is translated as CASSLRDSQPQHF.

The chain is built from TRBV12-3 or TRBV12-4 and TRBJ1-1; no definite D call. This CDR3 spans 14 amino acids. V dropped 7 bases and J dropped 5 bases, with 17 bases sitting between them. As DNA, the CDR3 is TGTGCCAGCATGATGGTCCAGGTTGGAACTGAAGCTTTCTTT. Translating it yields CASMMVQVGTEAFF.

This clonotype was counted many times. The V call is TRBV5-1, the J call TRBJ2-2, with 8 bases identical to TRBD2. In germline, CDR1 is SGHRS, CDR2 YFSETQ. CDR3 length: 16 amino acids. With V trimmed by 1 base and J by 4 bases, 6 bases remained unmatched. CDR3 nucleotide sequence: TGCGCCAGCAGCTTGCTCAGCGGGAGTAGCACCGGGGAGCTGTTTTTT. Translating gives CASSLLSGSSTGELFF. Full variable domain (remainder filled in from reference TRBV5-1 and TRBJ2-2): KAGVTQTPRYLIKTRGQQVTLSCSPISGHRSVSWYQQTPGQGLQFLFEYFSETQRNKGNFPGRFSGRQFSNSRSEMNVSTLELGDSALYLCASSLLSGSSTGELFFGEGSRLTVL.

The chain couples TRBV18 to TRBJ2-2; D unclear. Per germline, CDR1 KGHSH and CDR2 LQKENI. Trimming took off 1 base at V and 2 bases at J, with 5 bases between the two ends. The CDR3 sequence is 14 residues long. The CDR3 region is CASSPQLNTGELFF. The CDR3 bases are TGTGCCAGCTCACCACAGCTAAACACCGGGGAGCTGTTTTTT.

V is TRBV12-3 or TRBV12-4 and J is TRBJ2-2, with 7 bases identical to TRBD2. The CDR3 spans 15 residues. J gave up 2 bases and V 6 bases, and 6 bases lay outside the gene matches. CDR3 protein: CASRSSGTNTGELFF. DNA for the CDR3: TGTGCCAGCAGATCGAGCGGGACCAACACCGGGGAGCTGTTTTTT.

The chain carries TRBV11-2 and TRBJ2-3; TRBD2 aligns across 7 bases. Germline V gene sequence: CDR1 SGHAT, CDR2 FQNNGV. Trimming removed 3 bases from V and 4 bases from J; junction bases left unmatched: 1. This CDR3 is built from 13 residues. The CDR3 region is CASSFRGADTQYF. DNA for the CDR3: TGTGCCAGCAGCTTCCGGGGGGCAGATACGCAGTATTTT.

This chain links TRBV7-2 with TRBJ2-1, with TRBD2 matching over 11 bases. There are 17 residues in the CDR3. V was pared by 5 bases and J by 3 bases, with 9 bases of the junction left unmatched. Germline values: CDR1 SGHTA, CDR2 FQGNSA. The chain's CDR3 is CASSPRGLAGYYNEQFF. For the CDR3, the DNA is TGTGCCAGCAGCCCACGAGGACTAGCGGGTTACTACAATGAGCAGTTCTTC.

The V and J genes are TRBV29-1 and TRBJ1-1; D not resolved. From germline, CDR1 is SQVTM and CDR2 ANQGSEA. V shed 8 bases and J shed 8 bases, with 15 bases lying between them. This CDR3 is built from 11 residues. The CDR3 protein is CSLKGSGEAFF. CDR3 DNA: TGCAGCCTGAAGGGCTCCGGCGAAGCTTTCTTT.

This clonotype turned up a few times. The V and J genes are TRBV28 and TRBJ1-6, with D possibly TRBD1 on 5 matching bases. Per the germline V gene, CDR1 is MDHEN and CDR2 is SYDVKM. The CDR3 is 11 residues long. Trimming shortened V by 6 bases and J by 10 bases, and 7 bases separated the two germline ends. The CDR3 bases are TGTGCCAGCAGGGGGGGGTCACCCCTCCACTTT. Amino acids: CASRGGSPLHF.

This clonotype was detected only a few times. The V call is TRBV12-3 or TRBV12-4, the J call TRBJ1-4; 7 bases are a match to TRBD1. The junction had 7 bases not matched to a gene; V was cut back by 7 bases and J by 8 bases. The CDR3 spans 13 residues. The CDR3 DNA reads TGTGCCAGCACCGGACAGGTGCGGGAAAAACTGTTTTTT. It encodes CASTGQVREKLFF.

This chain uses TRBV7-2 with TRBJ2-3; 11 nucleotides line up with TRBD2. V trimming: 5 bases; J trimming: 1 base; junction bases outside the gene matches: 8. This CDR3 is 17 amino acids long. Looked up from germline, CDR1 is SGHTA and CDR2 is FQGNSA. The CDR3 region is CASSRDIAGGRTDTQYF. Here the CDR3 DNA reads TGTGCCAGCAGCCGTGATATAGCGGGGGGGCGCACAGATACGCAGTATTTT. Based on the CDR3 plus reference TRBV7-2 and TRBJ2-3, the full variable domain is GAGVSQSPSNKVTEKGKDVELRCDPISGHTALYWYRQSLGQGLEFLIYFQGNSAPDKSGLPSDRFSAERTGGSVSTLTIQRTQQEDSAVYLCASSRDIAGGRTDTQYFGPGTRLTVL.

This clonotype was found many times. The chain has TRBV7-8 and TRBJ1-1; D is perhaps TRBD1 (5 bases). CDR3 length equals 14 residues. Germline values: CDR1 SGHVS, CDR2 FQNEAQ. The V end lost 6 bases, the J end lost 4 bases, and 15 bases lay between the germline ends. CDR3 protein: CASSSQGSGTEAFF. In DNA, the CDR3 is TGTGCCAGCAGTTCCCAGGGAAGTGGCACTGAAGCTTTCTTT.

This clonotype was observed many times. J is TRBJ2-2 and V is TRBV18; perhaps D is TRBD1 or TRBD2 (5 bases each). V was cut by 0 bases and J by 4 bases, with 6 bases left in between. This CDR3 comprises 14 residues. Germline CDR1 is KGHSH and CDR2 is LQKENI. The CDR3 DNA sequence: TGTGCCAGCTCACCACCCGGGACCACCGGGGAGCTGTTTTTT. It translates to CASSPPGTTGELFF.

J is TRBJ2-7 and V is TRBV5-4, with 7 bases lining up with TRBD1. With 1 base clipped from V and 3 bases from J, the junction kept 4 bases outside the gene matches. This CDR3 has 14 residues. Germline V lookup: CDR1 SGHNT, CDR2 YYREEE (reference sequence). The CDR3 DNA is TGTGCCAGCAGCTTGCCCGGACAGGACTACGAGCAGTACTTC. It specifies CASSLPGQDYEQYF.

This clonotype has more than one count but fewer than ten. The CDR3 protein is CASSPGDGNQPQHF. The CDR3 region has the DNA TGTGCCAGCTCACCGGGGGACGGCAATCAGCCCCAGCATTTT. The chain has TRBV18 and TRBJ1-5; D may be TRBD1 (5 bases). The CDR3 is made up of 14 amino acids. Germline V gene data show CDR1 as KGHSH and CDR2 as LQKENI. The V end lost 3 bases, the J end lost 2 bases, and 8 bases lay between the germline ends. Using reference TRBV18 and TRBJ1-5 for the parts outside the CDR3, the full variable domain is NAGVMQNPRHLVRRRGQEARLRCSPMKGHSHVYWYRQLPEEGLKFMVYLQKENIIDESGMPKERFSAEFPKEGPSILRIQQVVRGDSAAYFCASSPGDGNQPQHFGDGTRLSIL.

V and J are TRBV28 and TRBJ2-5; D possibly corresponds to TRBD1 (7 bases). CDR1 and CDR2 from the germline V gene are MDHEN and SYDVKM. The V end was cut by 8 bases, the J end by 2 bases, with 12 bases between. The CDR3 contains 13 residues. The CDR3 sequence is CASGGTAQETQYF. The CDR3 DNA is TGTGCCAGCGGGGGGACAGCACAAGAGACCCAGTACTTC.

This clonotype occurred a few times. The gene calls are TRBV4-2 and TRBJ2-2, with TRBD1 matching 9 bases. This CDR3 region has 18 residues. CDR1 LGHNA and CDR2 YNFKEQ come from the germline V gene. J was trimmed by 7 bases and V by 3 bases; bases with no gene match: 15. This chain's CDR3 is CASSHQGAGTGGIGELFF. For the CDR3, the DNA is TGTGCCAGCAGCCACCAAGGGGCTGGAACAGGGGGCATCGGGGAGCTGTTTTTT.

V gene TRBV4-1 combines with J gene TRBJ2-3; unclear D gene. The CDR3 spans 12 residues. CDR1 MGHRA and CDR2 YSYEKL come from the germline V gene. Trimming took 1 base from V and 3 from J, leaving 2 bases between them. CDR3 bases: TGCGCCAGCAGCCAAGTAACAGATACGCAGTATTTT. Its translation is CASSQVTDTQYF.